These T cell receptor beta chains were read from a single sample in a study of blood T cell repertoires in COVID-19. The method was immunoSEQ multiplex PCR; TCRdb's version includes in-frame clones alone and lacks a portion of them. The sample holds roughly 280,000 clones, 85% to 90% seen once. The source material was peripheral blood. Receptors originate from a woman in her twenties or thirties with COVID-19, enrolled during active disease. Each CDR3 is given with its conserved first and last residue. A D gene is named only where the DNA matches it firmly. Clone size is given for some rows only: seen once, a few or many times, or a class if the clone is expanded.

D,V,size,J,CDR3,DNA
TRBD1,TRBV7-9,NA,TRBJ2-5,CASSPIRGWGETQYF,TGTGCCAGCAGCCCAATCAGGGGGTGGGGAGAGACCCAGTACTTC
NA,TRBV30,NA,TRBJ1-5,CAWSGGGWPQHF,TGTGCCTGGAGTGGCGGTGGTTGGCCCCAGCATTTT
NA,TRBV7-2,NA,TRBJ2-3,CASSLQGGDTQYF,TGTGCCAGCAGCTTACAGGGGGGAGATACGCAGTATTTT
NA,TRBV21-1,NA,TRBJ2-2,CASIQPPWGQANTGELFF,TGTGCCAGCATTCAACCCCCGTGGGGACAGGCGAACACCGGGGAGCTGTTTTTT
NA,TRBV18,NA,TRBJ1-2,CASSPFDRHNYGYTF,TGTGCCAGCTCACCTTTCGACAGACATAACTATGGCTACACCTTC
NA,TRBV2,NA,TRBJ1-2,CASRIRDYGYTF,TGTGCCAGCAGAATACGGGACTATGGCTACACCTTC
NA,TRBV19,NA,TRBJ2-2,CASSIVRQSTGELFF,TGTGCCAGTAGTATAGTACGACAGAGCACCGGGGAGCTGTTTTTT
NA,TRBV24-1,NA,TRBJ2-3,CATSDPPGGPDTQYF,TGTGCCACCAGTGATCCCCCCGGGGGGCCAGATACGCAGTATTTT
TRBD2,TRBV5-5,NA,TRBJ2-7,CASSPGTSGTYEQYF,TGTGCCAGCAGCCCCGGGACTAGCGGGACCTACGAGCAGTACTTC
NA,TRBV29-1,NA,TRBJ2-5,CSVGTEETQYF,TGCAGCGTCGGGACTGAGGAGACCCAGTACTTC
TRBD1,TRBV12-3/TRBV12-4,NA,TRBJ1-5,CASSSGQEPQHF,TGTGCCAGCAGTTCGGGACAGGAGCCCCAGCATTTT
NA,TRBV5-4,NA,TRBJ2-7,CASSHPFLVIPPYEQYF,TGTGCCAGCAGCCACCCCTTTTTAGTCATTCCACCCTACGAGCAGTACTTC
NA,TRBV15,NA,TRBJ2-1,CATSRASRGTYNEQFF,TGTGCCACCAGCAGAGCTTCCCGCGGTACCTACAATGAGCAGTTCTTC
TRBD2,TRBV9,NA,TRBJ2-1,CASSVFSGLGNEQFF,TGTGCCAGCAGCGTCTTTAGCGGGTTAGGTAATGAGCAGTTCTTC
NA,TRBV6-5,NA,TRBJ2-1,CASSYGGLDEQFF,TGTGCCAGCAGTTACGGCGGGCTGGATGAGCAGTTCTTC
NA,TRBV28,NA,TRBJ1-1,CASNSGNMNTEAFF,TGTGCCAGTAACTCAGGGAACATGAACACTGAAGCTTTCTTT
TRBD2,TRBV5-1,NA,TRBJ2-1,CASSLEGGPYNEQFF,TGCGCCAGCAGCTTAGAGGGAGGGCCATACAATGAGCAGTTCTTC
NA,TRBV5-1,NA,TRBJ2-3,CASSLGLDSDTQYF,TGCGCCAGCAGCTTGGGACTAGACTCAGATACGCAGTATTTT
NA,TRBV11-2,NA,TRBJ1-1,CASSLAGNTEAFF,TGTGCCAGCAGCTTGGCAGGGAACACTGAAGCTTTCTTT
NA,TRBV5-4,NA,TRBJ1-6,CASSLELRGSPLHF,TGTGCCAGCAGCTTGGAGCTCCGTGGTTCACCCCTCCACTTT
NA,TRBV21-1,NA,TRBJ1-1,CASSKTGRDTEAFF,TGTGCCAGCAGCAAAACAGGCAGGGACACTGAAGCTTTCTTT
TRBD1,TRBV28,NA,TRBJ1-4,CASSWTGRGEKLFF,TGTGCCAGCAGTTGGACAGGGAGGGGTGAAAAACTGTTTTTT
NA,TRBV27,NA,TRBJ1-6,CASSLGGGGSPLHF,TGTGCCAGCAGTTTAGGGGGCGGAGGATCACCCCTCCACTTT
TRBD2,TRBV12-3/TRBV12-4,NA,TRBJ2-2,CASSLAGVGELFF,TGTGCCAGCAGTCTCGCGGGGGTCGGGGAGCTGTTTTTT
NA,TRBV15,NA,TRBJ1-2,CATSGPGLGYGYTF,TGTGCCACCAGCGGACCAGGGTTGGGTTATGGCTACACCTTC
NA,TRBV28,NA,TRBJ2-7,CASSFYGSEYEQYF,TGTGCCAGCAGTTTCTATGGGTCGGAGTACGAGCAGTACTTC
NA,TRBV20-1,few,TRBJ2-1,CSARPNNEQFF,TGCAGTGCTAGACCAAACAATGAGCAGTTCTTC
NA,TRBV27,NA,TRBJ2-2,CASSILSNTGELFF,TGTGCCAGCAGTATACTCTCGAACACCGGGGAGCTGTTTTTT
TRBD1,TRBV10-3,NA,TRBJ1-1,CAIRSGQGVGMGLNTEAFF,TGTGCCATCAGATCCGGACAGGGAGTAGGAATGGGGCTGAACACTGAAGCTTTCTTT
TRBD2,TRBV12-3/TRBV12-4,NA,TRBJ2-3,CASRTSGTDTQYF,TGTGCCAGCAGGACTAGCGGCACAGATACGCAGTATTTT
NA,TRBV2,NA,TRBJ2-3,CASNRRTDTQYF,TGTGCCAGCAACAGACGCACAGATACGCAGTATTTT
NA,TRBV12-3/TRBV12-4,NA,TRBJ2-7,CASSFGYEQYF,TGTGCCAGCAGCTTCGGGTACGAGCAGTACTTC
TRBD2,TRBV6-6,NA,TRBJ2-2,CASSYSGREVGELFF,TGTGCCAGCAGTTACTCGGGGAGGGAGGTCGGGGAGCTGTTTTTT
NA,TRBV25-1,once,TRBJ2-2,CASSGAGTGELFF,TGTGCCAGCAGTGGGGCAGGGACCGGGGAGCTGTTTTTT
NA,TRBV10-1,NA,TRBJ1-1,CASSGWRSTEAFF,TGCGCCAGCTCCGGCTGGAGATCGACTGAAGCTTTCTTT
NA,TRBV4-1,NA,TRBJ2-1,CASSQDTGEQFF,TGCGCCAGCAGCCAAGATACGGGTGAGCAGTTCTTC
NA,TRBV9,NA,TRBJ1-4,CASSGREPLNEKLFF,TGTGCCAGCAGCGGCAGGGAACCCCTTAATGAAAAACTGTTTTTT
TRBD2,TRBV5-6,NA,TRBJ2-1,CASTQLRTSGNSNEQFF,TGTGCCAGCACCCAACTCCGGACTAGCGGGAATTCGAATGAGCAGTTCTTC
NA,TRBV28,NA,TRBJ1-1,CASSLSWRAFF,TGTGCCAGCAGTTTAAGCTGGCGGGCTTTCTTT
TRBD1,TRBV6-5,NA,TRBJ2-1,CASTLETGRNNEQFF,TGTGCCAGCACTCTAGAGACAGGGCGGAACAATGAGCAGTTCTTC
TRBD2,TRBV28,NA,TRBJ2-1,CASSFSSGSTDEQFF,TGTGCCAGCAGTTTCTCTAGCGGGAGTACGGATGAGCAGTTCTTC
NA,TRBV7-8,NA,TRBJ2-2,CASSGTGVPGELFF,TGTGCCAGCAGCGGAACAGGCGTACCCGGGGAGCTGTTTTTT
NA,TRBV21-1,NA,TRBJ1-4,CASSKARTGGEKLFF,TGTGCCAGCAGCAAAGCGCGAACCGGAGGGGAAAAACTGTTTTTT
TRBD2,TRBV7-6,NA,TRBJ2-1,CASSPRGSSGENEQFF,TGTGCCAGCAGCCCAAGGGGGTCTAGCGGGGAGAATGAGCAGTTCTTC
NA,TRBV6-1,NA,TRBJ2-7,CASSDPLPGEQYF,TGTGCCAGCAGTGACCCCCTCCCGGGCGAGCAGTACTTC
TRBD2,TRBV5-4,once,TRBJ2-1,CASSLTSGRLNEQFF,TGTGCCAGCAGCCTGACTAGCGGGAGACTCAATGAGCAGTTCTTC
TRBD1,TRBV5-1,NA,TRBJ1-2,CASSPGTGDLYGYTF,TGCGCCAGCAGCCCCGGGACAGGGGACCTCTATGGCTACACCTTC
TRBD2,TRBV28,NA,TRBJ2-1,CASSLFGRTSGRSRYNEQFF,TGTGCCAGCAGCCTATTCGGACGGACTAGCGGGAGATCGCGCTACAATGAGCAGTTCTTC